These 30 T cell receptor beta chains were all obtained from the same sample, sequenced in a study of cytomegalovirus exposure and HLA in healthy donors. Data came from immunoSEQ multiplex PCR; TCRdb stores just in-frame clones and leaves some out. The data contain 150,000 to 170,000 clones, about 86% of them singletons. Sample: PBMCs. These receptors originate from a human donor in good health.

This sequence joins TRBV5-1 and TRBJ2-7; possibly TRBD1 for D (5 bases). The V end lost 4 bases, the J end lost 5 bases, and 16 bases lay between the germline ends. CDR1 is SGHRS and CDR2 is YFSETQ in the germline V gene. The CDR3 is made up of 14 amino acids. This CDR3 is CASSPRSLGDEQYF. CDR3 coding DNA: TGCGCCAGCAGCCCCCGTAGTTTAGGGGACGAGCAGTACTTC.

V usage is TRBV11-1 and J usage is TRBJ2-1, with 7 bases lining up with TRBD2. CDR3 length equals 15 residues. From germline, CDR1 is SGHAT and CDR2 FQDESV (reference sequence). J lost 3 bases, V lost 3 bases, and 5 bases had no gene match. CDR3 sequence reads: CASSLEGGIYNEQFF. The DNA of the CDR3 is TGTGCCAGCAGCTTGGAGGGAGGGATCTACAATGAGCAGTTCTTC.

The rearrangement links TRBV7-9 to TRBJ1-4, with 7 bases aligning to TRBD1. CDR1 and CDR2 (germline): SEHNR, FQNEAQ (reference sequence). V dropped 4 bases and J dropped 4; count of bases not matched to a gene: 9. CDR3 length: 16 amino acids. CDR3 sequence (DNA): TGTGCCAGCAGCTCTTCGACAGGGATCTATAATGAAAAACTGTTTTTT. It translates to CASSSSTGIYNEKLFF.

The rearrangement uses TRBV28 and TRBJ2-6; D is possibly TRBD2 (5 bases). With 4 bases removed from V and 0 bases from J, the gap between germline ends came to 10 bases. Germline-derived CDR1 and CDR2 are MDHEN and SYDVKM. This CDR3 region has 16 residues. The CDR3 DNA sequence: TGTGCCAGCAGTTCAGCGGCGGGCTCTGGGGCCAACGTCCTGACTTTC. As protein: CASSSAAGSGANVLTF.

Written as DNA, the CDR3 is TGTGCCAGCAGTTTAGGCCGGGGAAATAATGAAAAACTGTTTTTT. Translating gives CASSLGRGNNEKLFF. This chain connects TRBV27 to TRBJ1-4; no clear D gene. Germline assignment: CDR1 MNHEY and CDR2 SMNVEV (reference sequence). The CDR3 has 15 amino acids. The ends were cut back, 2 bases at V and 4 bases at J, with 11 bases in the middle. The variable domain in full, completed from reference TRBV27 and TRBJ1-4, reads EAQVTQNPRYLITVTGKKLTVTCSQNMNHEYMSWYRQDPGLGLRQIYYSMNVEVTDKGDVPEGYKVSRKEKRNFPLILESPSPNQTSLYFCASSLGRGNNEKLFFGSGTQLSVL.

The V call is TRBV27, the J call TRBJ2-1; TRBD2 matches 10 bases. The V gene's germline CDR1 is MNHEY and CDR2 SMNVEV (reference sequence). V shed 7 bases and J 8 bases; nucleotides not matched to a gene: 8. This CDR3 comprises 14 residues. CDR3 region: CASKESGGAHEQFF. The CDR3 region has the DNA TGTGCCAGCAAGGAAAGCGGGGGGGCCCATGAGCAGTTCTTC.

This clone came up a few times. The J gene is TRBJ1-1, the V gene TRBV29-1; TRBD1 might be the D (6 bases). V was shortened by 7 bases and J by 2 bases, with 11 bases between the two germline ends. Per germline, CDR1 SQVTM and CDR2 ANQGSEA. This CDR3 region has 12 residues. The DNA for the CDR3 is TGCAGCGGGTCACAGGGAAACACTGAAGCTTTCTTT. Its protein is CSGSQGNTEAFF.

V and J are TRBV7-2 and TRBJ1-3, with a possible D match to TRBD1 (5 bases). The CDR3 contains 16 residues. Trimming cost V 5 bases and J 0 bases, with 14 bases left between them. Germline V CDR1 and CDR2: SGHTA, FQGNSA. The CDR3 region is CASSPRGGLSGNTIYF. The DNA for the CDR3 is TGTGCCAGCAGCCCCCGGGGGGGTCTCTCTGGAAACACCATATATTTT.

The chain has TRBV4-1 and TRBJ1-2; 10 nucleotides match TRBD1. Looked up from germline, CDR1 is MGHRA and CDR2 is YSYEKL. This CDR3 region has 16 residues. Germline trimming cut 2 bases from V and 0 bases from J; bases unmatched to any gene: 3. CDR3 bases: TGCGCCAGCAGCCAAAGAGGGACAGGGGCTAACTATGGCTACACCTTC. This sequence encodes CASSQRGTGANYGYTF.

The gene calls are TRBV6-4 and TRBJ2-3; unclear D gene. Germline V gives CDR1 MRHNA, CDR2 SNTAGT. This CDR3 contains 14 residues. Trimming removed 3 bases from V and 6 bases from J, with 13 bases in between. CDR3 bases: TGTGCCAGCAGTGAGGGCAGTTCGTCGGATACGCAGTATTTT. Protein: CASSEGSSSDTQYF.

The CDR3 spells CASSYQREGSTDTQYF. The CDR3, as DNA: TGCGCCAGCAGCTACCAGCGGGAGGGGAGCACAGATACGCAGTATTTT. The V call is TRBV5-1, the J call TRBJ2-3; 10 bases line up with TRBD2. This CDR3 spans 16 amino acids. The V gene end was trimmed by 3 bases and the J gene end by 0 bases; junction bases not matched to a gene: 4. Per germline, CDR1 SGHRS and CDR2 YFSETQ.

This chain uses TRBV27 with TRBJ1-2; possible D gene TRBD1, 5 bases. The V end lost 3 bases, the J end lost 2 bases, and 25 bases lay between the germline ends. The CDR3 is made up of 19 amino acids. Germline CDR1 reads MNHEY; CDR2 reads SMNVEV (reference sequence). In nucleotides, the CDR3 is TGTGCCAGCAGTTTCCGGGGGGGGTCCCGGTCTACGGTGAACTATGGCTACACCTTC. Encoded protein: CASSFRGGSRSTVNYGYTF.

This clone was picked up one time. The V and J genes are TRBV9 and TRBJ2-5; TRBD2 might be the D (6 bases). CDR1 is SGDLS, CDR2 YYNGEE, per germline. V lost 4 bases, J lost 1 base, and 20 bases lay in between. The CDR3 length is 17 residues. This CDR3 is CASSLNHRTTGQETQYF. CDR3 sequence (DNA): TGTGCCAGCAGCCTAAATCACCGGACTACGGGCCAAGAGACCCAGTACTTC.

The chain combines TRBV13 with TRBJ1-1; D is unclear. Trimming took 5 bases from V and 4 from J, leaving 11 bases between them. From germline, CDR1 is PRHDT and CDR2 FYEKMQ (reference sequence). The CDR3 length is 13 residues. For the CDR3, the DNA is TGTGCCAGCAGCCCCGCTATTAGCACTGAAGCTTTCTTT. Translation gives CASSPAISTEAFF.

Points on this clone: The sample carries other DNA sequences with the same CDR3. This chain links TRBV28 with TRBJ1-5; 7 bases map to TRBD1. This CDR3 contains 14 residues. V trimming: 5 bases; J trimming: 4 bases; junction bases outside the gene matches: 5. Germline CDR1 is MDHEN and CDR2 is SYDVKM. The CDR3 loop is CASSPGTANQPQHF. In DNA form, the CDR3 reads TGTGCCAGCAGTCCCGGGACAGCAAATCAGCCCCAGCATTTT.

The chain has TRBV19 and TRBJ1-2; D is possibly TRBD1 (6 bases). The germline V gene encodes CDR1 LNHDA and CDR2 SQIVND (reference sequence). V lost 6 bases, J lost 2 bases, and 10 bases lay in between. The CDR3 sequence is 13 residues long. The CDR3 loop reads CASRPRGNYGYTF. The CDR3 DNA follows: TGTGCCAGTAGACCTAGGGGGAACTATGGCTACACCTTC.

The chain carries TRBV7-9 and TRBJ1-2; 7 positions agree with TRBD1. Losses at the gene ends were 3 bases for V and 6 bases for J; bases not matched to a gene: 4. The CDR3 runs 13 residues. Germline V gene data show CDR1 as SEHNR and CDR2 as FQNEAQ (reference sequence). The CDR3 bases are TGTGCCAGCAGCTTCGGGACAGTCGATGGCTACACCTTC. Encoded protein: CASSFGTVDGYTF.

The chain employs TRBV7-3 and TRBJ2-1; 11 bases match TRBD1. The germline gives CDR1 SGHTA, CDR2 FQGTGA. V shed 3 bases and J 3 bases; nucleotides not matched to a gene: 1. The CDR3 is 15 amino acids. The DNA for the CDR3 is TGTGCCAGCAGCTTCGGGACAGGGGGCTACAATGAGCAGTTCTTC. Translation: CASSFGTGGYNEQFF.

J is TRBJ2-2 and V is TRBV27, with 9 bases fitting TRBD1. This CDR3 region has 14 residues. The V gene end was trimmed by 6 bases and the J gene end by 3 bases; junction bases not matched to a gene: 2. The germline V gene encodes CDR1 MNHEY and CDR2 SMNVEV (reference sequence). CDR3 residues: CASRGTGYTGELFF. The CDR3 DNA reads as TGTGCCAGCAGGGGGACAGGGTACACCGGGGAGCTGTTTTTT.

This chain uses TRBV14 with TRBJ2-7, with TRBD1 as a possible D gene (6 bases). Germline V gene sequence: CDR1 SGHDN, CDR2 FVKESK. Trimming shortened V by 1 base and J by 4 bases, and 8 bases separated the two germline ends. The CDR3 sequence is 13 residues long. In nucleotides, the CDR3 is TGTGCCAGCAGCCAAGGCAGGGGTTACGAGCAGTACTTC. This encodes CASSQGRGYEQYF.

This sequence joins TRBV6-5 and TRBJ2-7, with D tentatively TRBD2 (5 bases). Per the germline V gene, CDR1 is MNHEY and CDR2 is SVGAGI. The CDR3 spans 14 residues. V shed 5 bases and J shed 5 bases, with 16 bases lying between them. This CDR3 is CASSPTSGWDEQYF. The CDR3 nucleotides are TGTGCCAGCAGTCCCACCTCGGGGTGGGACGAGCAGTACTTC.

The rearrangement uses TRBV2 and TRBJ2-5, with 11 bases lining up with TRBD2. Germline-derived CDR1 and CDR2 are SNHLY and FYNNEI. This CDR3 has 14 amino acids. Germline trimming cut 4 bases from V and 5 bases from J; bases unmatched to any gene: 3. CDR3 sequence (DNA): TGTGCCAGCAGTGGGTTAGCGGGGGGGGAGACCCAGTACTTC. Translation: CASSGLAGGETQYF.

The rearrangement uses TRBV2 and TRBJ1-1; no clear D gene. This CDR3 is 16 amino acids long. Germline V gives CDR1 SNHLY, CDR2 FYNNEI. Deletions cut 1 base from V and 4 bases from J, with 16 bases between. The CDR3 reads CASSEGVLKRSTEAFF. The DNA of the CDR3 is TGTGCCAGCAGTGAAGGAGTTCTAAAGCGGAGCACTGAAGCTTTCTTT. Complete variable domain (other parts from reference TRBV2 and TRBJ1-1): EPEVTQTPSHQVTQMGQEVILRCVPISNHLYFYWYRQILGQKVEFLVSFYNNEISEKSEIFDDQFSVERPDGSNFTLKIRSTKLEDSAMYFCASSEGVLKRSTEAFFGQGTRLTVV.

CDR3 bases: TGTGCCAGCAGCGTACTTTTGGCGGGAGGTGTGGAGACCCAGTACTTC. It codes for CASSVLLAGGVETQYF. The genes are TRBV9 and TRBJ2-5; 8 positions agree with TRBD2. This CDR3 comprises 16 residues. CDR1 and CDR2 (germline): SGDLS, YYNGEE. V was pared by 1 base and J by 5 bases, with 10 bases of the junction left unmatched.

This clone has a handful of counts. The CDR3 spells CASSKPGLAAYEQYF. CDR3 bases: TGTGCCAGCAGTAAACCGGGACTAGCGGCTTACGAGCAGTACTTC. This chain uses TRBV28 with TRBJ2-7; 11 bases map to TRBD2. CDR1 MDHEN and CDR2 SYDVKM come from the germline V gene. Trimming cost V 5 bases and J 4 bases; bases outside gene matches: 7. There are 15 residues in the CDR3.

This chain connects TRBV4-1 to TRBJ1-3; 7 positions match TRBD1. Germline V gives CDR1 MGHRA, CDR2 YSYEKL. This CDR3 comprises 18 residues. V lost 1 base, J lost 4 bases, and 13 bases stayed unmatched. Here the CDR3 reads CASSQVWSAGGTGNTIYF. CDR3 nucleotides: TGCGCCAGCAGCCAAGTTTGGTCGGCAGGGGGTACGGGAAACACCATATATTTT.

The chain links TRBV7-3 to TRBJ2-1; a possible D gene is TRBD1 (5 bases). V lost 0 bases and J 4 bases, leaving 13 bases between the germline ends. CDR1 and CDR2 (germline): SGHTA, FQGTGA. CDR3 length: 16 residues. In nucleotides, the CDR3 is TGTGCCAGCAGCTTAACCCCGACAGTAGAATACAATGAGCAGTTCTTC. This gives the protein CASSLTPTVEYNEQFF.

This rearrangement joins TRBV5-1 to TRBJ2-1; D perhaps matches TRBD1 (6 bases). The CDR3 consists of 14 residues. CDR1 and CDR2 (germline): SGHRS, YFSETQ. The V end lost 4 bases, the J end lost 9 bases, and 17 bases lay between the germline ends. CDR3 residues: CASSVRDTMGEQFF. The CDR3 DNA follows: TGCGCCAGCAGCGTCCGGGACACCATGGGTGAGCAGTTCTTC.

The CDR3 nucleotides read TGTGCCAGCTCAACCGGACAGGGACATCAGCCCCAGCATTTT. Its protein is CASSTGQGHQPQHF. The chain has TRBV18 and TRBJ1-5; 8 bases match TRBD1. The length of the CDR3 is 14 residues. Trimming at V came to 5 bases and at J to 5 bases, leaving 5 bases not matched to a gene. The germline gives CDR1 KGHSH, CDR2 LQKENI.

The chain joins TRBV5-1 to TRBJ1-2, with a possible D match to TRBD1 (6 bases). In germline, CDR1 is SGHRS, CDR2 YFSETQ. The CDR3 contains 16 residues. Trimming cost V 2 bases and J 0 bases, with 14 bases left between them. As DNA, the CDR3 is TGCGCCAGCAGCTTTGGACAGTCGGTCTCTAACTATGGCTACACCTTC. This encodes CASSFGQSVSNYGYTF.